Listed below are T cell receptor beta chains from one sample, sequenced in a study of cytomegalovirus exposure and HLA in healthy donors. The assay was immunoSEQ multiplex PCR, and TCRdb's table has in-frame clones only and misses some. In the table there are around 150,000 clones, around 84% of which are singletons. Sequenced input: PBMCs. The receptors derive from a boy younger than 10 in good health and CMV-seronegative. The CDR3 runs from the conserved cysteine through the conserved F or W. A D gene is named only where the DNA matches it firmly. A clone size is listed for some rows: how often the clone was seen (once, few, many), or a class if it is expanded.

>TRBJ1-2|TRBV19|few|.
CASMEADLNYGYTF
TGTGCCAGTATGGAGGCAGATTTAAACTATGGCTACACCTTC
>TRBJ1-1|TRBV29-1|.|.
CSVGLSLGGTEAFF
TGCAGCGTTGGATTAAGTCTAGGAGGCACTGAAGCTTTCTTT
>TRBJ2-5|TRBV5-4|.|.
CASGNSQETQYF
TGTGCCAGCGGCAACAGCCAAGAGACCCAGTACTTC
>TRBJ2-3|TRBV14|.|.
CASSYISYGSSTDTQYF
TGTGCCAGCAGCTACATCTCCTACGGGAGTAGCACAGATACGCAGTATTTT
>TRBJ1-3|TRBV6-5|.|.
CASSYSSTLSGNTIYF
TGTGCCAGCAGTTACTCGAGTACCCTCTCTGGAAACACCATATATTTT
>TRBJ2-6|TRBV27|few|.
CASSLNTGANVLTF
TGTGCCAGCAGTTTAAACACTGGGGCCAACGTCCTGACTTTC
>TRBJ2-7|TRBV7-9|.|TRBD2
CASSRGLAGVGYEQYF
TGTGCCAGCAGCAGGGGACTAGCGGGAGTCGGGTACGAGCAGTACTTC
>TRBJ2-7|TRBV5-5|.|TRBD1
CASSRTGDVEQYF
TGTGCCAGCAGCCGGACAGGGGATGTCGAGCAGTACTTC
>TRBJ2-3|TRBV7-2|.|.
CASSAPPRPDTQYF
TGTGCCAGCAGTGCGCCCCCCCGCCCAGATACGCAGTATTTT
>TRBJ1-2|TRBV27|.|TRBD1
CASSLSQADYRDRGRFGGYTF
TGTGCCAGCAGTTTATCCCAAGCGGATTACCGGGACAGGGGGCGTTTTGGAGGCTACACCTTC
>TRBJ1-4|TRBV28|.|TRBD1
CASRDRGDEKLFF
TGTGCCAGCAGGGACAGGGGGGATGAAAAACTGTTTTTT
>TRBJ1-4|TRBV7-8|.|.
CASSYRTDREKLFF
TGTGCCAGCAGCTACAGGACAGATCGGGAAAAACTGTTTTTT
>TRBJ1-4|TRBV30|.|.
CACARDTNEKLFF
TGTGCCTGCGCTCGGGACACGAATGAAAAACTGTTTTTT
>TRBJ1-1|TRBV10-3|.|TRBD1
CAIRDRGRNRSDTEAFF
TGTGCCATCAGAGACAGGGGGCGAAATAGATCGGACACTGAAGCTTTCTTT
>TRBJ2-5|TRBV4-1|once|TRBD2
CASTASVAGGRETQYF
TGCGCCAGCACGGCGTCCGTGGCGGGGGGGCGAGAGACCCAGTACTTC
>TRBJ2-2|TRBV5-6|.|TRBD1
CASSLAGQANTGELFF
TGTGCCAGCAGCTTGGCGGGACAGGCGAACACCGGGGAGCTGTTTTTT
>TRBJ1-1|TRBV2|.|.
CASLLASLVVEAFF
TGTGCCAGCCTTCTAGCCAGCCTCGTGGTTGAAGCTTTCTTT
>TRBJ1-1|TRBV21-1|.|.
CASSRADGQGSTEAFF
TGTGCCAGCAGCAGGGCCGACGGACAGGGGAGCACTGAAGCTTTCTTT
>TRBJ2-5|TRBV7-3|.|TRBD2
CASSLISGRAGETQYF
TGTGCCAGCAGCTTAATTAGCGGGAGGGCTGGGGAGACCCAGTACTTC
>TRBJ2-2|TRBV2|.|.
CASSRTVPHNTGELFF
TGTGCCAGCAGCAGAACAGTACCCCATAACACCGGGGAGCTGTTTTTT
>TRBJ2-7|TRBV7-2|.|.
CASSPQSYEQYF
TGTGCCAGCAGCCCTCAGTCCTACGAGCAGTACTTC
>TRBJ1-3|TRBV6-5|once|.
CASSSSDSLHTIYF
TGTGCCAGCAGTTCGTCGGACAGCCTACACACCATATATTTT
>TRBJ1-2|TRBV5-4|.|.
CASSLYHLANLRGYTF
TGTGCCAGCAGCTTGTATCATCTCGCCAACCTCCGGGGCTACACCTTC
>TRBJ1-2|TRBV2|.|TRBD1
CASTRWHRGRNYGYTF
TGTGCCAGCACCCGATGGCATAGGGGGCGTAACTATGGCTACACCTTC
>TRBJ2-2|TRBV4-3|.|.
CASSQIPGTGELFF
TGCGCCAGCAGCCAAATCCCCGGGACCGGGGAGCTGTTTTTT
>TRBJ2-3|TRBV7-2|.|.
CASRSSGDTQYF
TGTGCCAGCAGGTCGAGCGGAGATACGCAGTATTTT
>TRBJ2-7|TRBV4-2|.|TRBD1
CASSPEQGISYEQSF
TGTGCCAGCAGCCCGGAACAGGGGATCTCCTACGAGCAGTCCTTC
>TRBJ2-5|TRBV18|.|.
CASSPLSRETQYF
TGTGCCAGCTCACCATTATCTCGGGAGACCCAGTACTTC
>TRBJ2-2|TRBV6-1|.|.
CASSVIDSRTGELFF
TGTGCCAGCAGTGTCATCGATTCCCGGACCGGGGAGCTGTTTTTT
>TRBJ1-2|TRBV25-1|.|TRBD1
CASAPQRGQGAPYGYTF
TGTGCCAGCGCCCCACAGCGGGGACAGGGGGCGCCTTATGGCTACACCTTC
>TRBJ2-1|TRBV7-9|.|.
CASSLEDYNEQFF
TGTGCCAGCAGCTTGGAGGATTACAATGAGCAGTTCTTC
>TRBJ1-6|TRBV10-1|.|TRBD1
CASSGTTGNSPLHF
TGCGCCAGCAGTGGGACGACAGGGAATTCACCCCTCCACTTT
>TRBJ1-4|TRBV28|.|.
CASWTRPNEKLFF
TGTGCCAGCTGGACTAGGCCTAATGAAAAACTGTTTTTT
>TRBJ1-5|TRBV28|.|TRBD1
CASNGQGMSNQPQHF
TGTGCCAGCAACGGACAGGGTATGTCCAATCAGCCCCAGCATTTT
>TRBJ1-1|TRBV30|.|.
CAWSPSLTEAFF
TGTGCCTGGAGTCCGAGCCTGACTGAAGCTTTCTTT
>TRBJ2-1|TRBV9|.|TRBD2
CASGGAGGAYNEQFF
TGTGCCAGCGGGGGGGCGGGAGGGGCGTACAATGAGCAGTTCTTC
>TRBJ2-5|TRBV4-1|.|.
CASSQERAASETQYF
TGCGCCAGCAGCCAAGAACGTGCGGCTTCAGAGACCCAGTACTTC
>TRBJ1-1|TRBV4-2|.|.
CASSQVGIQGNTEAFF
TGTGCCAGCAGCCAAGTCGGCATTCAGGGGAACACTGAAGCTTTCTTT
>TRBJ2-1|TRBV9|.|TRBD2
CASSPQILAGVDNEQFF
TGTGCCAGCAGCCCACAGATATTAGCGGGCGTTGACAATGAGCAGTTCTTC
>TRBJ2-7|TRBV6-4|.|.
CASSVYGGGSYEQYF
TGTGCCAGCAGTGTTTACGGGGGAGGTTCCTACGAGCAGTACTTC
>TRBJ1-2|TRBV25-1|.|.
CASSASTPKEPNYGYTF
TGTGCCAGCAGTGCCTCTACCCCCAAGGAGCCTAACTATGGCTACACCTTC
>TRBJ2-5|TRBV6-5|few|.
CASTQRVEETQYF
TGTGCCAGCACCCAGCGGGTCGAAGAGACCCAGTACTTC
>TRBJ2-3|TRBV11-2|.|TRBD2
CASSFPAGSTDTQYF
TGTGCCAGCAGCTTCCCAGCGGGGAGCACAGATACGCAGTATTTT
>TRBJ1-1|TRBV2|.|TRBD1
CASSFSRDSLRNTEAFF
TGTGCCAGCAGTTTCTCCCGGGACAGCCTTCGCAACACTGAAGCTTTCTTT
>TRBJ2-3|TRBV7-9|.|.
CSSSHGNSNTDTQYF
TGTTCCAGCAGCCACGGTAACAGCAACACAGATACGCAGTATTTT